This entry concerns a single TCR beta chain. The antigen it binds to is not known. There are no base qualities to consult, and no much larger clone falls within one base. These data are taken from a study of blood T cell repertoires in COVID-19 (TCRdb year 2020). In the study overall: Samples covering the acute and convalescent phases of COVID-19 were provided by collaborators in the United States, Italy and Spain. The prospective study material was composed of cDNA or gDNA derived from T cells, B-cell-depleted T cells, or PBMCs. Deeply sampled blood TCRbeta repertoires from subjects exposed to, actively infected with, or recovered from COVID-19 were included in the dataset. The repertoires were released in a freely available public database intended as a resource for research on the immune response to SARS-CoV-2. The samples were drawn from the first 160 participants of the ongoing ImmuneRACE study and from under 1,500 subjects provided by 6 global collaborators. A de-identified subject ID, COVID-19 status, age in years and sex were almost always included in the sample metadata. Where available, HLA class I and class II types were obtained from metadata supplied by the sample provider rather than from assay-based typing.

Another Seattle source contributed samples from volunteer blood donors who had recovered from COVID-19. The collaborating institutions used their own protocols to collect whole blood in K2EDTA tubes. For TCRbeta analysis, collaborator samples were shipped as frozen whole blood, as isolated PBMCs, or as DNA extracted from either sample type. For this chain, trimming is 2 bases at the V end and 5 bases at the J end, and the number of junction bases without a gene match is 8. Taken from cysteine to phenylalanine, the CDR3 has 15 residues. The read is trimmed to its CDR3 DNA, 45 bases read in frame from base 1. The germline V gene gives CDR1 as MNHNS and CDR2 as SASEGT. The paper as a whole reports these results and caveats: Clinical and demographic metadata were provided uncurated, with the amount varying by source and participant.

TCRbeta CDR3 regions were amplified from genomic DNA using the immunoSEQ Assay, a bias-controlled multiplex PCR. The paper's processing steps were these. The number of nucleated cells in each sample was estimated by amplification of reference gene primers within the assay. To quantify the absolute abundance of each unique TCRbeta CDR3 rearrangement, sequence reads were collapsed and filtered. Productive Simpson clonality was computed per sample as the square root of Simpson's diversity index over productive rearrangements. The table was pulled from immuneACCESS by TCRdb, which kept in-frame rearrangements only. Such tables lose some clones; where checked, under half of the loss comes from unresolved V genes, and the rest has no known cause. The V and J calls and clone size are taken from that table; D and trimming were inferred from the DNA. For this sample the table gives some 250,000 clones, of which approximately 83% were detected only once. The ten largest clones capture about 3.1% of the sample.

The material sequenced was peripheral blood. The receptor was isolated from a woman aged 25-40 years who had recovered from COVID-19. This chain joins TRBV6-1 to TRBJ2-7, with TRBD1 identical over 8 junction bases. In nucleotides, the sequence is TGTGCCAGCAGTGAAATCAACAGGGGGTGGAACGAGCAGTACTTC. Its protein is CASSEINRGWNEQYF.